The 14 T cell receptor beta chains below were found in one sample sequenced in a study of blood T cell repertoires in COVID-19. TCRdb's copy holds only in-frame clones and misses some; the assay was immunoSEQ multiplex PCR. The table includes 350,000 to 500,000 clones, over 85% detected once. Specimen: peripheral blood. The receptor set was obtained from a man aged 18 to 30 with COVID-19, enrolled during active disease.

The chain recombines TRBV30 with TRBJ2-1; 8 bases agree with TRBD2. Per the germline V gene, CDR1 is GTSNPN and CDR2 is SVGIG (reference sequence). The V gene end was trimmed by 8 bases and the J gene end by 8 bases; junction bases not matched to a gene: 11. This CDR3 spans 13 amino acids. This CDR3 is CALGREGRDEQFF. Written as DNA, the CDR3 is TGTGCCCTTGGACGGGAGGGTAGGGATGAGCAGTTCTTC.

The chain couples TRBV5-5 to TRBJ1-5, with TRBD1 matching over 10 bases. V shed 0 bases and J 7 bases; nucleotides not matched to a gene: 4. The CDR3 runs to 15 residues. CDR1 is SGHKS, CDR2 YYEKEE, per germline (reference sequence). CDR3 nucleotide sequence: TGTGCCAGCAGCTTGGAGACAGGGGGCGAGCAGCCCCAGCATTTT. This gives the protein CASSLETGGEQPQHF.

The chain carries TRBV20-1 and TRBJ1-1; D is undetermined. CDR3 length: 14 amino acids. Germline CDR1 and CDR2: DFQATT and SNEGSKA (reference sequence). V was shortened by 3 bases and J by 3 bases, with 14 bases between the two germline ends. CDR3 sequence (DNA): TGCAGTGCTAGTCTCACCCGTACGGACACTGAAGCTTTCTTT. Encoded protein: CSASLTRTDTEAFF.

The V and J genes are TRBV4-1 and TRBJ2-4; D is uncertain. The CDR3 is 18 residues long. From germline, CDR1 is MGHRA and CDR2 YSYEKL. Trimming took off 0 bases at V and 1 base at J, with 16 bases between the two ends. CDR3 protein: CASSQDAPQRRAKNIQYF. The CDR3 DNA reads TGCGCCAGCAGCCAAGATGCGCCGCAGAGGCGGGCCAAAAACATTCAGTACTTC.

The CDR3 DNA reads as TGTGCCAGCAGCCAAGGCGGGGGGTACAATGAGCAGTTCTTC. Encoded protein: CASSQGGGYNEQFF. The chain is built from TRBV3-1 (or the pseudogene TRBV3-2) and TRBJ2-1; 8 nucleotides line up with TRBD2. The CDR3 extends over 14 amino acids. Germline-derived CDR1 and CDR2 are LGHDT and YNNKEL (reference sequence). V shed 1 base and J 4 bases; nucleotides not matched to a gene: 0.

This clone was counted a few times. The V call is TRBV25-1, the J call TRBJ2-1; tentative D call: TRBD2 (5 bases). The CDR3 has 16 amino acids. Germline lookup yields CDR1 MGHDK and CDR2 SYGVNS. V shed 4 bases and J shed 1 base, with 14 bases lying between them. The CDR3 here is CASSGYGSESYNEQFF. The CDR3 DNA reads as TGTGCCAGCAGTGGGTATGGTAGCGAATCCTACAATGAGCAGTTCTTC.

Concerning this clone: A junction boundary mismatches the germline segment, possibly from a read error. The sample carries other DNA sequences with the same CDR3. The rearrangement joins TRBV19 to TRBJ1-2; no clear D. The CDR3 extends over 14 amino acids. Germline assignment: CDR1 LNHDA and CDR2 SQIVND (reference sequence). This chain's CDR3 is CASSQLATNYGYTF. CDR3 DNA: TGTGCCAGTAGCCAATTGGCAACTAATTATGGCTACACCTTC.

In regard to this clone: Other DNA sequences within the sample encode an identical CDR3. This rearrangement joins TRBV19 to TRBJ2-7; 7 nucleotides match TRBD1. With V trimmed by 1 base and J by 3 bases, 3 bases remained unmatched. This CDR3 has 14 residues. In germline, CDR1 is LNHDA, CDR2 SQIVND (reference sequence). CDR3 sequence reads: CASSIGQGSYEQYF. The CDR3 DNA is TGTGCCAGTAGTATAGGACAGGGAAGCTACGAGCAGTACTTC.

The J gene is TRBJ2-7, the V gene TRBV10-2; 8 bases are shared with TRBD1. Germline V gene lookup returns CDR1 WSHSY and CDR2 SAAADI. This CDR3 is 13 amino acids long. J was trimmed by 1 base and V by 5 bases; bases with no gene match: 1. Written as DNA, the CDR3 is TGCGCCAGCAGTCGACAGGGGTCCTACGAGCAGTACTTC. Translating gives CASSRQGSYEQYF.

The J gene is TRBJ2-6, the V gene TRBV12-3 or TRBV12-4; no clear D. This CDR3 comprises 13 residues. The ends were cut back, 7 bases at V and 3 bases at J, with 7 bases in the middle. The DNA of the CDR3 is TGTGCCAGCACCATTAGTGGGGCCAACGTCCTGACTTTC. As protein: CASTISGANVLTF.

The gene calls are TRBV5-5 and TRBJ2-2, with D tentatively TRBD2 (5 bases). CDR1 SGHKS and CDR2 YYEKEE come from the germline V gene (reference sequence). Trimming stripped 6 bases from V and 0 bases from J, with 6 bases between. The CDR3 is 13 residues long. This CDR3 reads CASKRPNTGELFF. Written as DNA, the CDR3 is TGTGCCAGCAAGCGGCCGAACACCGGGGAGCTGTTTTTT.

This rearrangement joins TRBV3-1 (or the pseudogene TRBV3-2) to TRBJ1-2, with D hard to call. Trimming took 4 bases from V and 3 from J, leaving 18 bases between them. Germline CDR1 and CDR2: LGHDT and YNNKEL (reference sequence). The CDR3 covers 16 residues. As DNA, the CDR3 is TGTGCCAGCAGCCCCTCCCCGGCCACAGCGGACTATGGCTACACCTTC. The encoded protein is CASSPSPATADYGYTF.

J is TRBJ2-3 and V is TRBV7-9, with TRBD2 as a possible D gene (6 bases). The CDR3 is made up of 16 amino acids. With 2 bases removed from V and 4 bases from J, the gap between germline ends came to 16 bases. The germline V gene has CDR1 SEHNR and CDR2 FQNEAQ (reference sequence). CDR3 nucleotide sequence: TGTGCCAGCAGCTTAAGCTCGGCTCCGGGGGCAGATACGCAGTATTTT. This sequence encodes CASSLSSAPGADTQYF.

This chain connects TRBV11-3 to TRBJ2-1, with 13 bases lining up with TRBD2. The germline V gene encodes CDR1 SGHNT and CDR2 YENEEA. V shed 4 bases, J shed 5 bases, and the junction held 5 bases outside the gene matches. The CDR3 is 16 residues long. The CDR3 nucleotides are TGTGCCAGCAGCTCCCGGACTAGCGGGAGCGACAATGAGCAGTTCTTC. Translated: CASSSRTSGSDNEQFF.